The 11 T cell receptor beta chains reported below all come from one sample, sequenced in a study of control samples from healthy donors and cancer patients. Only in-frame clones appear in the TCRdb table, and some are missing; sequencing was by immunoSEQ multiplex PCR. The sample contains 120,000 to 150,000 clones, approximately 94% of which appear only once. The sample taken for sequencing was blood. These receptors all stem from a young man in good health.

CDR3 sequence: CASSQVGALNGKLFF. In DNA, the CDR3 is TGTGCCAGCAGCCAAGTCGGGGCCCTCAATGGGAAACTGTTTTTT. The V gene is TRBV3-1 (or the pseudogene TRBV3-2), the J gene TRBJ1-4; D is perhaps TRBD1 (5 bases). The CDR3 spans 15 residues. V was shortened by 1 base and J by 11 bases, with 17 bases between the two germline ends. The germline gives CDR1 LGHDT, CDR2 YNNKEL (reference sequence).

The chain uses TRBV5-1 and TRBJ2-2, with 8 nucleotides matching TRBD1. The CDR3 loop spans 17 amino acids. Germline V CDR1 and CDR2: SGHRS, YFSETQ. Trimming took 0 bases from V and 0 from J; bases not matched to a gene: 4. Here the CDR3 reads CASSLADRASNTGELFF. The CDR3 coding sequence is TGCGCCAGCAGCTTGGCGGACAGGGCCTCGAACACCGGGGAGCTGTTTTTT.

The CDR3 nucleotides are TGTGCCAGCAGTCCAGACCATGAGCAGTTCTTC. Translating it yields CASSPDHEQFF. V is TRBV7-9 and J is TRBJ2-1; no firm D call. The germline V gene has CDR1 SEHNR and CDR2 FQNEAQ (reference sequence). Deletions cut 6 bases from V and 8 bases from J, with 8 bases between. The CDR3 spans 11 residues.

The rearrangement links TRBV27 to TRBJ2-2, with D tentatively TRBD2 (6 bases). The germline V gene has CDR1 MNHEY and CDR2 SMNVEV (reference sequence). Deletions cut 3 bases from V and 9 bases from J, with 14 bases between. The CDR3 totals 14 residues. CDR3 amino acids: CASSFDREIRELFF. CDR3 DNA sequence: TGTGCCAGCAGTTTTGATCGGGAGATTCGGGAGCTGTTTTTT.

The CDR3 DNA sequence: TGTGCCAGCAGCTCAAGCGGGACAGCTACGAACACTGAAGCTTTCTTT. Translating it yields CASSSSGTATNTEAFF. This chain links TRBV7-9 with TRBJ1-1, with 7 bases that match TRBD1. The ends lost 4 bases at V and 1 base at J; junction bases unmatched: 9. CDR1 and CDR2 (germline): SEHNR, FQNEAQ (reference sequence). The CDR3 has 16 residues.

The V gene is TRBV18, the J gene TRBJ2-1; 9 bases map to TRBD2. CDR3 length: 17 amino acids. Germline V gene lookup returns CDR1 KGHSH and CDR2 LQKENI. With V trimmed by 5 bases and J by 9 bases, 17 bases remained unmatched. Here the CDR3 DNA reads TGTGCCAGCTCAGGCGTCGCGGGAGGGCTTCCTTTCACTGAGCAGTTCTTC. Translation: CASSGVAGGLPFTEQFF.

V gene TRBV7-6 combines with J gene TRBJ1-1; no definite D call. CDR1 is SGHVS and CDR2 is FNYEAQ in the germline V gene. The CDR3 contains 13 residues. V was trimmed by 5 bases and J by 4 bases, leaving 11 bases between them. CDR3 DNA: TGTGCCAGCAGCCCAGAGACGGCCACTGAAGCTTTCTTT. Protein: CASSPETATEAFF.

The CDR3: CASRRGGAGNTIYF. The CDR3 region has the DNA TGTGCCAGCCGTCGGGGGGGCGCGGGAAACACCATATATTTT. The rearrangement links TRBV6-6 to TRBJ1-3; D perhaps matches TRBD1 (6 bases). There are 14 residues in the CDR3. Looked up from germline, CDR1 is MNHNY and CDR2 is SVGAGI (reference sequence). Trimming took 8 bases from V and 4 from J, leaving 15 bases between them.

CDR3 DNA: TGTGCCAGCAGTACTTTACAGGGTTGGGCAGAGACCCAGTACTTC. This gives the protein CASSTLQGWAETQYF. This sequence joins TRBV6-6 and TRBJ2-5; D perhaps matches TRBD1 (6 bases). This CDR3 region has 15 residues. The germline V and J ends were trimmed by 5 bases and 4 bases, with 17 bases remaining between them. CDR1 is MNHNY, CDR2 SVGAGI, per germline (reference sequence).

The chain combines TRBV11-2 with TRBJ1-1; possibly TRBD1 for D (5 bases). The CDR3 consists of 12 residues. V was trimmed by 8 bases and J by 4 bases, leaving 11 bases between them. Germline-derived CDR1 and CDR2 are SGHAT and FQNNGV. The CDR3 protein is CASGGVGTEAFF. DNA of the CDR3: TGTGCCAGCGGAGGGGTGGGCACTGAAGCTTTCTTT.

CDR3 nucleotide sequence: TGCAGCGTTGAAGATCTTATGAATTCACTCACAGATACGCAGTATTTT. It translates to CSVEDLMNSLTDTQYF. The gene calls are TRBV29-1 and TRBJ2-3; D call uncertain. The CDR3 spans 16 residues. CDR1 and CDR2 (germline): SQVTM, ANQGSEA. Trimming removed 0 bases at V and 2 bases at J, with 15 bases between.